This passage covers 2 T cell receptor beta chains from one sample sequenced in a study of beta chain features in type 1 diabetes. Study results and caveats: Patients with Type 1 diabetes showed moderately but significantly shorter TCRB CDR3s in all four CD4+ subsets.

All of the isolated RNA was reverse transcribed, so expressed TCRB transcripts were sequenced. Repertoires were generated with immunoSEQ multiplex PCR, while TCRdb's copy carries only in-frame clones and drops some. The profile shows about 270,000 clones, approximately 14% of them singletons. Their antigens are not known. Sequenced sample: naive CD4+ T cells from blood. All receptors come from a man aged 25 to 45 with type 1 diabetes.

The CDR3 sequence: CASRHKGQSEYF. CDR3 nucleotide sequence: TGTGCCAGCAGACACAAGGGACAGAGCGAGTACTTC. The chain couples TRBV28 to TRBJ2-7; 7 nucleotides align to TRBD1. Germline V CDR1 and CDR2: MDHEN, SYDVKM. The CDR3 has 12 amino acids. J lost 11 bases, V lost 6 bases, and 10 bases had no gene match.

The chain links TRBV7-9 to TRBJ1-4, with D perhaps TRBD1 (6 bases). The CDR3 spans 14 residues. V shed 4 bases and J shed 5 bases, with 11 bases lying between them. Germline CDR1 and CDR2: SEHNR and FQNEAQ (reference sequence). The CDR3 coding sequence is TGTGCCAGCAGCTCCGGACAGACGAATGAAAAACTGTTTTTT. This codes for CASSSGQTNEKLFF.